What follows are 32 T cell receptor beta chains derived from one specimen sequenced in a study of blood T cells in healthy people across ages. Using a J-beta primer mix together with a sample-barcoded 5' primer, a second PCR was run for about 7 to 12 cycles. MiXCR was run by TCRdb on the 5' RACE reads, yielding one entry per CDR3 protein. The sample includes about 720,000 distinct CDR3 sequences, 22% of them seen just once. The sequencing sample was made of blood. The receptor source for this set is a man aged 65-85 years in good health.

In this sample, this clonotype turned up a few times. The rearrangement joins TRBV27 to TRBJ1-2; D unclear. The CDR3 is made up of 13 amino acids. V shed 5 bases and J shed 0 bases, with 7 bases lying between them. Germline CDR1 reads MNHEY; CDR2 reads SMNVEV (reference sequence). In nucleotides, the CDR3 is TGTGCCAGCAGTCCACATACTAACTATGGCTACACCTTC. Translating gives CASSPHTNYGYTF.

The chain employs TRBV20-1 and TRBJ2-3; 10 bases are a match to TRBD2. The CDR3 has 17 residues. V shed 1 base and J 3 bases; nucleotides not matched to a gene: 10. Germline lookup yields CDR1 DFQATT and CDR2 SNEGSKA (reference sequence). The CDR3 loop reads CSARGIAGGRGTDTQYF. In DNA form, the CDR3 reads TGCAGTGCTAGAGGAATAGCGGGGGGACGTGGAACAGATACGCAGTATTTT.

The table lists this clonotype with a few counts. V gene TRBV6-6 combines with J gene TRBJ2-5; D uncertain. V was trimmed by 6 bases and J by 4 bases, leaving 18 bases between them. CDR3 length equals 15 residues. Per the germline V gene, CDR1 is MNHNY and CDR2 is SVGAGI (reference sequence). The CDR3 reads CASRLLGTRSETQYF. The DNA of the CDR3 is TGTGCCAGCAGATTACTCGGAACGCGTTCAGAGACCCAGTACTTC.

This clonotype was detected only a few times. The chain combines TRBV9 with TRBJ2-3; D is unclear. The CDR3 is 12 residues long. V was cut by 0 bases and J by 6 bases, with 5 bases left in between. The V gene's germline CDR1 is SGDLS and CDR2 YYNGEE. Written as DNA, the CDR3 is TGTGCCAGCAGCGTAGGGGTTGATACGCAGTATTTT. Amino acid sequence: CASSVGVDTQYF.

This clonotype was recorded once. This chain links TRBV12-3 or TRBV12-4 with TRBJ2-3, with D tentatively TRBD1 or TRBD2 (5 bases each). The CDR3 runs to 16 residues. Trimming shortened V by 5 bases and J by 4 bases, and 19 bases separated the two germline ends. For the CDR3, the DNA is TGTGCCAGCAGTCCCTACTTTGGTGGGGGACCAGATACGCAGTATTTT. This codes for CASSPYFGGGPDTQYF.

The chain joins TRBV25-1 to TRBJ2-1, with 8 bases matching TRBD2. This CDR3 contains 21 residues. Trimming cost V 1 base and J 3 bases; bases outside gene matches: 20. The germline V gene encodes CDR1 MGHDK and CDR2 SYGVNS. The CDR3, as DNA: TGTGCCAGCAGTGAATCGGGGCCAGGCAATACTAGCGGACAAAACTACAATGAGCAGTTCTTC. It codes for CASSESGPGNTSGQNYNEQFF.

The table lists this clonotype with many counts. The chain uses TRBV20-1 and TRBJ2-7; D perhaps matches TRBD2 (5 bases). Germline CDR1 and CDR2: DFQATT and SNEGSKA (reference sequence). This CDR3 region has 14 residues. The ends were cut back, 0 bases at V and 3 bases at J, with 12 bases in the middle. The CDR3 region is CSARDPQRFYEQYF. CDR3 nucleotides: TGCAGTGCTAGAGATCCACAGCGGTTCTACGAGCAGTACTTC.

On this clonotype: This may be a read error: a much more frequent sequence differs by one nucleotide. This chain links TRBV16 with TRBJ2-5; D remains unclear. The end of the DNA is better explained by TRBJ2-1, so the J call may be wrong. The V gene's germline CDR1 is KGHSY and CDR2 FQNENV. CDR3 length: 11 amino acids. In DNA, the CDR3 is TGTGCCAGCGGCCAATTCGATGAGCAGTTCTTC. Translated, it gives CASGQFDEQFF.

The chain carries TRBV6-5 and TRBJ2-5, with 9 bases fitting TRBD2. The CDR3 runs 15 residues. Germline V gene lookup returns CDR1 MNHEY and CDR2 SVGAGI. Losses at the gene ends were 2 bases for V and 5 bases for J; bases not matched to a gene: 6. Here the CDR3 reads CASSYIGGGAETQYF. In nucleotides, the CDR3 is TGTGCCAGCAGTTACATCGGCGGGGGGGCGGAGACCCAGTACTTC.

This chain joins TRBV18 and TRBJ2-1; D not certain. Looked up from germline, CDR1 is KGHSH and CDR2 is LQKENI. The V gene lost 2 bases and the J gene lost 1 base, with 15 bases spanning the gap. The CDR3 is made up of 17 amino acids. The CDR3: CASSPSVPVRSYNEQFF. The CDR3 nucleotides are TGTGCCAGCTCACCAAGCGTTCCGGTTCGGTCCTACAATGAGCAGTTCTTC.

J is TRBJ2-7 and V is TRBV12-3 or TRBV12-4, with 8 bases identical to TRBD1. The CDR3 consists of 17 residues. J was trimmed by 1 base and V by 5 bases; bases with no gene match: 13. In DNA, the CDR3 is TGTGCCAGCAGTCCACAAGGGACAGGAAGAACTTCCTACGAGCAGTACTTC. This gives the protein CASSPQGTGRTSYEQYF.

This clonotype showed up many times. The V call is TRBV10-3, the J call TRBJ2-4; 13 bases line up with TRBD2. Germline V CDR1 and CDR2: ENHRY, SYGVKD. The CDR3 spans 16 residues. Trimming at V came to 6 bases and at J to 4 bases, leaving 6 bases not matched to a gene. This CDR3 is CAISPGLAGSKNIQYF. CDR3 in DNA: TGTGCCATCAGCCCGGGACTAGCGGGATCTAAAAACATTCAGTACTTC.

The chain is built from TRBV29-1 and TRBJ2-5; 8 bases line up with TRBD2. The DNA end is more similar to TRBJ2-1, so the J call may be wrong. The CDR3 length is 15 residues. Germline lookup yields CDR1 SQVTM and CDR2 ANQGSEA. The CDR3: CSVEAPGLVIYEQFF. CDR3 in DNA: TGCAGCGTTGAGGCCCCGGGACTAGTTATCTATGAGCAGTTCTTC.

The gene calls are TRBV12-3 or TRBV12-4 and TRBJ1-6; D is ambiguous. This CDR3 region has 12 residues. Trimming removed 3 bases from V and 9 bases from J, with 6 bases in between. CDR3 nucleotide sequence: TGTGCCAGCAGTTTCCAACCTTCACCCCTCCACTTT. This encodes CASSFQPSPLHF.

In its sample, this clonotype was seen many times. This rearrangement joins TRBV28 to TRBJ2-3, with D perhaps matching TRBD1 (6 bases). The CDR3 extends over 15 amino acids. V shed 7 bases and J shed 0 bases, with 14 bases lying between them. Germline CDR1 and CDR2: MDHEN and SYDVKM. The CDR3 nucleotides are TGTGCCAGCACAAAACCCAGGGGAAGCACAGATACGCAGTATTTT. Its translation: CASTKPRGSTDTQYF.

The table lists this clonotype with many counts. CDR3 sequence reads: CASSLIPGATDTQYF. CDR3 DNA: TGTGCCAGCAGCCTGATTCCCGGGGCAACAGATACGCAGTATTTT. This chain uses TRBV11-2 with TRBJ2-3; D is tentatively TRBD1 or TRBD2 (5 bases each). The germline V and J ends were trimmed by 5 bases and 3 bases, with 15 bases remaining between them. There are 15 residues in the CDR3. Germline V lookup: CDR1 SGHAT, CDR2 FQNNGV.

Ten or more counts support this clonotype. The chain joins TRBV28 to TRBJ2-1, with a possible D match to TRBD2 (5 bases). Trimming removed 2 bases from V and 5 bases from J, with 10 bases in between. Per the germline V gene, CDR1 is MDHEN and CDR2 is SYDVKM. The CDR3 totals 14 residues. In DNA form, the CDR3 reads TGTGCCAGCAGTTTACCCGGACTCAACAATGAGCAGTTCTTC. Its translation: CASSLPGLNNEQFF.

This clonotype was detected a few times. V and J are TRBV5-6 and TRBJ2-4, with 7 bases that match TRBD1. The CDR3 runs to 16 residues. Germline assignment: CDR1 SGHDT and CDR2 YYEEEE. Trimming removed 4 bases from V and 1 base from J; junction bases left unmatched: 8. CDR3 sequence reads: CASSQTGLGAKNIQYF. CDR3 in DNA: TGTGCCAGCAGCCAGACAGGGCTTGGGGCCAAAAACATTCAGTACTTC.

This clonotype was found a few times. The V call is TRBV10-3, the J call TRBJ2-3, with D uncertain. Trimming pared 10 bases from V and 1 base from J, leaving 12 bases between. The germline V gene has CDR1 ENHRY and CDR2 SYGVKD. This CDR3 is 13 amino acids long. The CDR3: CATAPPGTDTQYF. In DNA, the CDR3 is TGTGCCACCGCCCCTCCGGGCACAGATACGCAGTATTTT.

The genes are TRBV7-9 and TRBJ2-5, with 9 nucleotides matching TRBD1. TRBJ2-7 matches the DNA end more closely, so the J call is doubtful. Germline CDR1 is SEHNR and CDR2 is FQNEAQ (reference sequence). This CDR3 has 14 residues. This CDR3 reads CASSSDRGTYEQYV. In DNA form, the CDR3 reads TGTGCCAGCAGCTCGGACAGGGGTACCTACGAGCAGTACGTC.

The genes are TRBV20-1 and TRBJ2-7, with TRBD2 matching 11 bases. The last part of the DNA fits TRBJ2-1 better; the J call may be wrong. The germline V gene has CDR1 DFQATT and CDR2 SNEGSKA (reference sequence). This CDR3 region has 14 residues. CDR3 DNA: TGCAGTGCTAGTTTAGCGGGAGGGGACAATGAGCAGTTCTTC. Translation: CSASLAGGDNEQFF.

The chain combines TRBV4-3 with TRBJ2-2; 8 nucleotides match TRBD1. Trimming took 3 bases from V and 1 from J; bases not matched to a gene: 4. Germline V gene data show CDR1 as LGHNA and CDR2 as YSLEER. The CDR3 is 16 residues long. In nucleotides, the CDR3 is TGCGCCAGCAGCCAGGACACAGGGGGGAACACCGGGGAGCTGTTTTTT. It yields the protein CASSQDTGGNTGELFF.

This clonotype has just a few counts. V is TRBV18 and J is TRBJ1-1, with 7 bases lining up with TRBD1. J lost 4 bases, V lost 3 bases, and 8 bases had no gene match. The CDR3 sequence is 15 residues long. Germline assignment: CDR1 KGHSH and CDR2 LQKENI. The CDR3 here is CASSPTGRGVTEAFF. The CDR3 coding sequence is TGTGCCAGCTCACCGACAGGGAGGGGAGTCACTGAAGCTTTCTTT.

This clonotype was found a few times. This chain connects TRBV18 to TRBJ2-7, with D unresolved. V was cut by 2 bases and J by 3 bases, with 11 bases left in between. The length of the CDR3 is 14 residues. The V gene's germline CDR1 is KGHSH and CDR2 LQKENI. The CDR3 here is CASSPAPNNYEQYF. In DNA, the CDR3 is TGTGCCAGCTCACCAGCCCCCAACAACTACGAGCAGTACTTC.

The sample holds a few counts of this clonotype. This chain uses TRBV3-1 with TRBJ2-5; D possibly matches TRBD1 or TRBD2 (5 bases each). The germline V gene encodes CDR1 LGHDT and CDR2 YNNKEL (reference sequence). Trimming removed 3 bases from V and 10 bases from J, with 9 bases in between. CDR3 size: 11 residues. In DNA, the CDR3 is TGTGCCAGCAGCCAGGGGGATGACCAGTACTTC. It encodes CASSQGDDQYF.

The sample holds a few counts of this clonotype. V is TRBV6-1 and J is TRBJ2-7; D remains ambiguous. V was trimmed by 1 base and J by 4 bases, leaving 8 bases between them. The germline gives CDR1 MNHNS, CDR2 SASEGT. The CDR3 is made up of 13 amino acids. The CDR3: CASSEGWIYEQYV. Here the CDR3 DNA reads TGTGCCAGCAGTGAAGGCTGGATTTACGAGCAGTACGTC.

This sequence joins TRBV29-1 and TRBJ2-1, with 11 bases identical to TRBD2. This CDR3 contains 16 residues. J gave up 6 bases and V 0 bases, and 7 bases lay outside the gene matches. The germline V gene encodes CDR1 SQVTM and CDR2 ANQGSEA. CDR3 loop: CSVEDLAGGFVNEQFF. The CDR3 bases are TGCAGCGTTGAAGATTTAGCGGGAGGGTTCGTCAATGAGCAGTTCTTC.

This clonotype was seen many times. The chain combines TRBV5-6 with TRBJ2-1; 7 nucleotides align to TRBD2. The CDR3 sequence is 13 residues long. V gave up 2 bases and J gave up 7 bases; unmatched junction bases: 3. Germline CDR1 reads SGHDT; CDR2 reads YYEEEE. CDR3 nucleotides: TGTGCCAGCAGCTTAAGGGGAGGGAATGAGCAGTTCTTC. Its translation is CASSLRGGNEQFF.

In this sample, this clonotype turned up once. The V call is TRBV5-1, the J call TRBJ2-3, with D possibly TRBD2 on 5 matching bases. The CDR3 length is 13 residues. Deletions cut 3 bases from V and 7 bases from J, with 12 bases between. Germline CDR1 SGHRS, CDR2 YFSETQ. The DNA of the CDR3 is TGCGCCAGCAGCTCGACCACGGGGTATACGCAGTATTTT. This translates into CASSSTTGYTQYF. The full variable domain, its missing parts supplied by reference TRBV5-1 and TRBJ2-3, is KAGVTQTPRYLIKTRGQQVTLSCSPISGHRSVSWYQQTPGQGLQFLFEYFSETQRNKGNFPGRFSGRQFSNSRSEMNVSTLELGDSALYLCASSSTTGYTQYFGPGTRLTVL.

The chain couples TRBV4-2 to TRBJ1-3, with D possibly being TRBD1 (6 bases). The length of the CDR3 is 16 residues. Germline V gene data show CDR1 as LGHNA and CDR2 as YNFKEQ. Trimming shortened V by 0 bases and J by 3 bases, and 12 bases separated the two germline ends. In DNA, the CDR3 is TGTGCCAGCAGCCAAGAGGCGGGGGCGCTTGGAAACACCATATATTTT. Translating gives CASSQEAGALGNTIYF.

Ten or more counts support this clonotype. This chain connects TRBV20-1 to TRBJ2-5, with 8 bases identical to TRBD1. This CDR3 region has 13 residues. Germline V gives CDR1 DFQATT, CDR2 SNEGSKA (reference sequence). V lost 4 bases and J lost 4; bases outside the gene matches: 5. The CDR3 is CSAIWTGTETQYF. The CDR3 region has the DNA TGCAGTGCTATCTGGACAGGGACAGAGACCCAGTACTTC.

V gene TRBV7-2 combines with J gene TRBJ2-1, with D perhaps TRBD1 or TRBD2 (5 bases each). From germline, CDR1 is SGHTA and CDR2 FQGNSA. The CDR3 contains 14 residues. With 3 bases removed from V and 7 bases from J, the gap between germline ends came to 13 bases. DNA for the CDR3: TGTGCCAGCAGCTTTTCCGGGGCTGTGAATGAGCAGTTCTTC. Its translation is CASSFSGAVNEQFF.